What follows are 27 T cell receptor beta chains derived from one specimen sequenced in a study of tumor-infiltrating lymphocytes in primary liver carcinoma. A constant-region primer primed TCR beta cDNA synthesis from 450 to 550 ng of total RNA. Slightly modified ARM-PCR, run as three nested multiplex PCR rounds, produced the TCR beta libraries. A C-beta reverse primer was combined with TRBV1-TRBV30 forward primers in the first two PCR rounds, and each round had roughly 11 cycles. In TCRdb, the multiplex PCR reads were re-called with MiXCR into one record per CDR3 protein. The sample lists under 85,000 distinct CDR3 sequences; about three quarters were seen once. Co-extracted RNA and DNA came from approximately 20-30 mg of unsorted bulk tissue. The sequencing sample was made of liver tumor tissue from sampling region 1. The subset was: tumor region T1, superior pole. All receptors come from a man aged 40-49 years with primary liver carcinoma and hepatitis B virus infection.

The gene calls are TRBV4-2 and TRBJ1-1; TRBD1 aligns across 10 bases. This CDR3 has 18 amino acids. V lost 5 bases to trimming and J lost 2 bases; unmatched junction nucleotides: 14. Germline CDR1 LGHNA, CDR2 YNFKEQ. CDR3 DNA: TGTGCCAGCAGCATTCACCGGGACAGGGGAACTTTCAACACTGAAGCTTTCTTT. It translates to CASSIHRDRGTFNTEAFF.

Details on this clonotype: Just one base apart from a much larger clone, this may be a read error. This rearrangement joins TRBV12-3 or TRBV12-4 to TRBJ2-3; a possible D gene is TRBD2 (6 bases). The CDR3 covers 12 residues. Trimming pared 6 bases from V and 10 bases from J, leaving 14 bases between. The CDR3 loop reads CASRPGLTAQYF. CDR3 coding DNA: TGTGCCAGCAGACCTGGACTAACGGCGCAGTATTTT.

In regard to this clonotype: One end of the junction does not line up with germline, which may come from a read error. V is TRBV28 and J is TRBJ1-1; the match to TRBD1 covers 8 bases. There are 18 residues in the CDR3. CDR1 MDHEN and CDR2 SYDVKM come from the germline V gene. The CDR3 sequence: CASSLWASRDRMNTEAFF. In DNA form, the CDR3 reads TGTGCCAGCAGTTTATGGGCGAGCCGGGACAGGATGAACACTGAAGCTTTCTTC.

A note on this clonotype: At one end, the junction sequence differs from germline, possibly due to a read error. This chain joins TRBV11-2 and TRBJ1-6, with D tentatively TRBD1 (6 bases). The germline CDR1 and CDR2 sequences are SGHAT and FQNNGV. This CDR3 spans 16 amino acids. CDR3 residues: CTSSLRQVLYNSPFHF. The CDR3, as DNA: TGTACCAGCAGCTTAAGACAGGTCCTATATAATTCACCCTTCCACTTT. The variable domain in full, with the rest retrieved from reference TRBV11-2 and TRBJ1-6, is EAGVAQSPRYKIIEKRQSVAFWCNPISGHATLYWYQQILGQGPKLLIQFQNNGVVDDSQLPKDRFSAERLKGVDSTLKIQPAKLEDSAVYLCTSSLRQVLYNSPFHFGNGTRLTVT.

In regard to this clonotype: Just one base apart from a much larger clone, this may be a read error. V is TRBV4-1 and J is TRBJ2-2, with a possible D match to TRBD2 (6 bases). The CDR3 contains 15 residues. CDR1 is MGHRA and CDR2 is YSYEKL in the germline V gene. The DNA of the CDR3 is TGCGCCAGCAGCCAAGAGGCGGGGAACTCCGGGGGGCTGTTTTTT. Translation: CASSQEAGNSGGLFF.

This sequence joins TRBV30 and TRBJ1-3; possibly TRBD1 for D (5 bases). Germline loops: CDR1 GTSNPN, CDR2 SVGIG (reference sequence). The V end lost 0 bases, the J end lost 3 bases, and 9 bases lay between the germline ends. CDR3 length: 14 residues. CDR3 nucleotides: TGTGCCTGGAGTGTCAGGGTTCGTGGAAACACCATATATTTT. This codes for CAWSVRVRGNTIYF.

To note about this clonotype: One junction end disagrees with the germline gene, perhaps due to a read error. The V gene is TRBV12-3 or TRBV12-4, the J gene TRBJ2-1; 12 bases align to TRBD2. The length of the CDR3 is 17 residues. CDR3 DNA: TGTGCCAGCAGTTCCCGACTAGCGGGAGTGTCCTACAATGGGCAGTTCTTC. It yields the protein CASSSRLAGVSYNGQFF.

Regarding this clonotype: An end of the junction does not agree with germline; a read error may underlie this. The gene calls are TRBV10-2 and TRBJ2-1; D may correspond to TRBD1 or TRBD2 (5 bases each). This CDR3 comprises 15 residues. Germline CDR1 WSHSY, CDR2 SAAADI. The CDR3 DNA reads TGCGCCAGCAGTGCGGGGCAGAACTCCTATAATGATCAGTTCTTC. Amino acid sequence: CASSAGQNSYNDQFF.

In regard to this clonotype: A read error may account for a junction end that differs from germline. The CDR3 sequence: CANSEGLAGPPFYEQYF. The CDR3 bases are TGTGCCAACAGCGAGGGACTAGCGGGTCCCCCTTTCTACGAGCAGTACTTC. The gene calls are TRBV11-2 and TRBJ2-7; 12 bases fit TRBD2. In germline, CDR1 is SGHAT, CDR2 FQNNGV. The CDR3 covers 17 residues.

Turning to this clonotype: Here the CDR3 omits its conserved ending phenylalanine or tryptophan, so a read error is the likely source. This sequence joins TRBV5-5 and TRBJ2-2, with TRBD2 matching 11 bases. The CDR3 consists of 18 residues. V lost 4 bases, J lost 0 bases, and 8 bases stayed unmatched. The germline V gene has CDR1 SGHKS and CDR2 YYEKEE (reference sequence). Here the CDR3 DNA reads TGTGCCAGCAGCAGGGGACTAGCGGTAGACTCGAACACCGGGGAGCTGTTTATT. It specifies CASSRGLAVDSNTGELFI.

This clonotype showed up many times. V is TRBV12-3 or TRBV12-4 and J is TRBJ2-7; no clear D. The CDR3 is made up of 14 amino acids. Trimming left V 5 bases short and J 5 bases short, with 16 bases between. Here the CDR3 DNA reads TGTGCCAGCAGTACCCCTCCAAGCACTAACGAGCAGTACTTC. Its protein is CASSTPPSTNEQYF.

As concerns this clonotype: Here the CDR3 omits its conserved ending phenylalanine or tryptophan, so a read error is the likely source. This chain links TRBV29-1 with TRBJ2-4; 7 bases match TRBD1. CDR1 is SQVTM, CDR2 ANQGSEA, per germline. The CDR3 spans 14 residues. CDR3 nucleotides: TGCAGGGTTGAGGCACAGGGGTATGGTAACATTCAGTACCTC. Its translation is CRVEAQGYGNIQYL.

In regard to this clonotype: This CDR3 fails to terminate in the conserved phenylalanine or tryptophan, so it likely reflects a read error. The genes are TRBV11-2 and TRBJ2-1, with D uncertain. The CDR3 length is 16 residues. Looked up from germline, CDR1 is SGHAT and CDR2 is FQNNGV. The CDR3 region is CASSSRMVGSYNEQFS. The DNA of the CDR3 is TGTGCCAGTAGCTCTCGGATGGTAGGTAGCTACAATGAGCAGTTCTCC.

This CDR3 is CASNRQVNYGYTF. The DNA for the CDR3 is TGTGCCAGCAATAGACAGGTTAACTATGGCTACACCTTC. The chain has TRBV12-3 or TRBV12-4 and TRBJ1-2, with D possibly being TRBD1 (6 bases). V was trimmed by 7 bases and J by 1 base, leaving 10 bases between them. The CDR3 length is 13 residues.

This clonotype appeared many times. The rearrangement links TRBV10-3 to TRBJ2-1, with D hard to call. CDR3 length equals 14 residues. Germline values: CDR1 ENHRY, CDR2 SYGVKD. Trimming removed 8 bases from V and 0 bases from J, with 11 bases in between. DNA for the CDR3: TGTGCCATCCAAGGCGCGAGCTCCTACAATGAGCAGTTCTTC. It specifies CAIQGASSYNEQFF.

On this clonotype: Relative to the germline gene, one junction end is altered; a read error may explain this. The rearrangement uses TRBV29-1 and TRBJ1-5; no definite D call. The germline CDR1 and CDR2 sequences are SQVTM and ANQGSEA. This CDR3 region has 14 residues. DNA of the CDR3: TGCAGCGTTGGGGCAGGACCTGGCAATCAACCCCAGCATTTT. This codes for CSVGAGPGNQPQHF. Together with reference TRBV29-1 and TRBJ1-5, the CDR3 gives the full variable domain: SAVISQKPSRDICQRGTSLTIQCQVDSQVTMMFWYRQQPGQSLTLIATANQGSEATYESGFVIDKFPISRPNLTFSTLTVSNMSPEDSSIYLCSVGAGPGNQPQHFGDGTRLSIL.

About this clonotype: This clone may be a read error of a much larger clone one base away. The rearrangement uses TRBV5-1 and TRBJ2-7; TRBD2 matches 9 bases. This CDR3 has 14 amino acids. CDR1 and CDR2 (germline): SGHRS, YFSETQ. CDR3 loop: CANSLAGGMDEQYF. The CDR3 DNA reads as TGCGCCAACAGCTTGGCGGGAGGGATGGACGAGCAGTACTTC.

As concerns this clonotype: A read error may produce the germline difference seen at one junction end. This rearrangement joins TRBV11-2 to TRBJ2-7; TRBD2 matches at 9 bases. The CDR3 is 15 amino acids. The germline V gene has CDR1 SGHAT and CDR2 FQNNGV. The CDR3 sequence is CASCLVAGAGLEQHF. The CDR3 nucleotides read TGTGCCAGCTGCTTAGTAGCGGGAGCCGGTCTCGAGCAGCACTTC. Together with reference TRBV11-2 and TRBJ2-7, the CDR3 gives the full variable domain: EAGVAQSPRYKIIEKRQSVAFWCNPISGHATLYWYQQILGQGPKLLIQFQNNGVVDDSQLPKDRFSAERLKGVDSTLKIQPAKLEDSAVYLCASCLVAGAGLEQHFGPGTRLTVT.

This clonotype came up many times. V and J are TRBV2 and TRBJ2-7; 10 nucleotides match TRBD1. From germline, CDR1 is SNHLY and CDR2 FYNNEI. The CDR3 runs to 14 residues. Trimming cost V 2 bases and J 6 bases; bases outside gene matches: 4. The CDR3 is CASSEMGQGTEQYF. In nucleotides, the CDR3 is TGTGCCAGCAGTGAAATGGGACAGGGGACCGAGCAGTACTTC.

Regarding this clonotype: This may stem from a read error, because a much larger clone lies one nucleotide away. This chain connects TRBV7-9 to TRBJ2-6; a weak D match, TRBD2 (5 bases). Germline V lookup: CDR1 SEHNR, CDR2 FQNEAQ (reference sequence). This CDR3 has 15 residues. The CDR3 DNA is TGTGCCAGCAACTTAGCGCTCTCTGGGGCCAACGTCCTGACTTTC. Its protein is CASNLALSGANVLTF.

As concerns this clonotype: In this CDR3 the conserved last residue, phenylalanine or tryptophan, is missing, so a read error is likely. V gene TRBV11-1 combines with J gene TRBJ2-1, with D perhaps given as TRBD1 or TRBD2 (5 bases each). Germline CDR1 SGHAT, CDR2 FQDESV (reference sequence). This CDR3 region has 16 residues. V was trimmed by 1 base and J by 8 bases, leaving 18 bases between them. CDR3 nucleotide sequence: TGTGCCAGCAGCTTAGACCTGGGACGTCCTACGCATGAGCAGTTCTCC. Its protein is CASSLDLGRPTHEQFS.

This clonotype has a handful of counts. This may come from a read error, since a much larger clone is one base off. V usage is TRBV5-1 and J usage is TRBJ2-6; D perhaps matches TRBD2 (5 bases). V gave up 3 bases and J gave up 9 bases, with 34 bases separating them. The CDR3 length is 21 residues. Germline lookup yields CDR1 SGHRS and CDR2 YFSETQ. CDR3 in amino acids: CASSSLRPGTAITSGVNVLTF. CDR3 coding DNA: TGCGCCAGCAGCTCCCTTCGACCGGGAACTGCAATTACCTCTGGTGTCAACGTCCTGACTTTC.

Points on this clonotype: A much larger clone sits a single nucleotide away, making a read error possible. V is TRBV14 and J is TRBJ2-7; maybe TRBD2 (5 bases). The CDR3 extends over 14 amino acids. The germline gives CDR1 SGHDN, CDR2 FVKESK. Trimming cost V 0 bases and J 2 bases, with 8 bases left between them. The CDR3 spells CASSQDSGTYEQYF. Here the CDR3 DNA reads TGTGCCAGCAGCCAAGATTCGGGAACCTACGAGCAGTACTTC.

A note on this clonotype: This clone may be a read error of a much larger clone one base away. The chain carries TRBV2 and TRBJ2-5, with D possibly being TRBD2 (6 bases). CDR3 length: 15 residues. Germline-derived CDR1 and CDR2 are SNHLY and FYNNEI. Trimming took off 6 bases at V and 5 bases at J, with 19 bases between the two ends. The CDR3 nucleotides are TGTGCCAGCAGGAACAGATCGGGAGAGAGGGAGACCCAGTACTTC. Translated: CASRNRSGERETQYF.

CDR3 region: CGSGQDQRNTEAFF. The DNA for the CDR3 is TGTGGTAGCGGCCAAGACCAGAGGAACACTGAAGCTTTCTTT. The rearrangement links TRBV4-2 to TRBJ1-1, with D unresolved. The CDR3 consists of 14 residues. Germline CDR1 LGHNA, CDR2 YNFKEQ.

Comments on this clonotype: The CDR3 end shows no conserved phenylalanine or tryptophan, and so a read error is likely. The CDR3 loop is CASRSLSRQVEKLFL. CDR3 sequence (DNA): TGTGCCAGCAGGTCCCTCTCTAGACAGGTTGAAAAACTGTTTTTG. This sequence joins TRBV28 and TRBJ1-4; D is possibly TRBD1 (6 bases). V shed 6 bases and J shed 7 bases, with 18 bases lying between them. The CDR3 is made up of 15 amino acids. The germline V gene encodes CDR1 MDHEN and CDR2 SYDVKM.

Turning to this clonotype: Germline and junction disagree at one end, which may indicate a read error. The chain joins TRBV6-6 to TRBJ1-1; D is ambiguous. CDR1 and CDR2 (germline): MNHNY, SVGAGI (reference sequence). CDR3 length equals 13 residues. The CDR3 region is CASSYGGITEGFF. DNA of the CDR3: TGTGCCAGCAGTTACGGAGGGATCACTGAAGGTTTCTTT.